The sequence of this T cell receptor beta chain was determined in a study of blood T cell repertoires in COVID-19. On the study more broadly: PBMCs, B-cell-depleted T cells, or T cells provided the cDNA or gDNA that made up the material.

V lost 2 bases to trimming and J lost 6 bases; unmatched junction nucleotides: 4. The germline CDR1 and CDR2 sequences are MNHEY and SVGEGT. The CDR3 loop spans 15 amino acids. Authors' processing steps: Using reference gene primer amplification, nucleated cell counts were estimated. TCRdb keeps only in-frame clones here, not all; method: immunoSEQ multiplex PCR. D and trimming were read from the DNA, whereas the V and J calls and clone size are those reported in that table. The repertoire holds about 53,000 clones, with roughly 86% as singletons. Input material: peripheral blood. This receptor was taken from a man aged 70 or older with active COVID-19. The chain uses TRBV6-2 or TRBV6-3 and TRBJ2-2, with 9 nucleotides matching TRBD1. For the CDR3, the DNA is TGTGCCAGCAGTTACGCCCGACAGGGGGCCGGGGAGCTGTTTTTT. Protein sequence: CASSYARQGAGELFF.